This T cell receptor (beta chain) is from a study of shared clonotypes between healthy human individuals. Study overall: CD4 naive cells filled three plates per donor, CD4 memory three, CD8 naive two and CD8 memory one.

Details on this clone: The target antigen is unknown.

The assay was immunoSEQ multiplex PCR, and TCRdb's table has in-frame clones only and misses some. The profile shows 1.5 million to 2.5 million clones, over 85% of them singletons. Study-wide results and caveats: Limitation of the genetic and exposure-history diversity represented came from the few donors.

Trimming removed 8 bases from V and 1 base from J; junction bases left unmatched: 7. CDR3 length: 15 residues. Germline CDR1 MDHEN, CDR2 SYDVKM. Cells designated naive CD8 were CD45RO-negative and were positively selected for CCR7, with terminally differentiated effector memory CD45RA+ cells excluded. Healthy and HIV-negative, the adult donors had no recent acute infections or vaccinations. J is TRBJ2-3 and V is TRBV28; 9 positions agree with TRBD2. Sequenced: naive CD8+ T cells sorted from blood. The receptor was isolated from a young man in good health. The CDR3 DNA sequence: TGTGCCAGCGGGTTAGCGGGGGCTCGCACAGATACGCAGTATTTT. This encodes CASGLAGARTDTQYF.